This T cell receptor (beta chain) was sequenced in a study of blood T cell repertoires in COVID-19 (dated by TCRdb to 2019 to 2021). In terms of the full investigation: Samples from collaborators originated in the United States, Italy and Spain and spanned both the acute and convalescent phases of COVID-19. The material from the prospective study consisted of cDNA or gDNA derived from T cells, B-cell-depleted T cells, or PBMCs. Subjects who had been exposed to COVID-19, were actively infected with it, or had recovered from it provided the deeply sampled blood TCRbeta repertoires that made up the dataset. The repertoires were released in a freely available public database meant as a resource for research on the immune response to SARS-CoV-2. Samples came from the ongoing ImmuneRACE study (first 160 participants) plus 1,254 subjects from 6 global collaborators. Nearly every sample came with metadata listing a de-identified subject ID, COVID-19 status, age in years and sex. Where available, HLA class I and class II types were obtained from metadata supplied by the sample provider rather than from assay-based typing. Overall study results and their limits: How much clinical and demographic metadata was included differed by source and by participant, and the metadata was provided uncurated.

A note on this clone: It has no known antigen specificity. Base qualities are not provided; no much larger clone lies one nucleotide away.

Another Seattle source contributed samples from volunteer blood donors who had recovered from COVID-19. Collaborating institutions collected whole blood in K2EDTA tubes following their own protocols. For TCRbeta analysis, collaborators shipped samples in one of three forms: frozen whole blood, isolated PBMCs, or DNA extracted from either of those sample types. The V and J ends are trimmed by 1 base and 1 base, leaving 7 bases between them. Via the germline V gene, CDR1 is LGHNA and CDR2 YSLEER. Reading from cysteine to phenylalanine, the CDR3 counts 14 amino acids. Left in the record is the CDR3 DNA by itself, 42 bases read in frame from the first base. TCRbeta CDR3 regions were amplified from genomic DNA using the immunoSEQ Assay, a bias-controlled multiplex PCR. Per the source publication's procedure: Nucleated cell counts per sample were estimated from amplification of reference gene primers within the assay. To quantify the absolute abundance of each unique TCRbeta CDR3 rearrangement, sequence reads were collapsed and filtered. For each sample, productive Simpson clonality was calculated by taking the square root of Simpson's diversity index across productive rearrangements. This immuneACCESS table, as held by TCRdb, lists in-frame sequences with V and J called but not all clones. Of the missing ones, under half trace to an unresolved V gene in checked studies; the others have no known cause. Clone size and the V and J calls come from that table; the DNA yielded D and trimming. The sample table holds approximately 170,000 clones, of which approximately 90% were seen once. In total, the top ten clones hold 1.5% to 2% of the sample.

The origin of this receptor is a man in his late teens or twenties who had recovered from COVID-19. The rearrangement combines TRBV4-3 with TRBJ1-1, with the D segment identity uncertain. Sequencing input: peripheral blood. For the CDR3, the sequence is CASSQVIANTEAFF. The nucleotides read TGCGCCAGCAGCCAAGTAATAGCGAACACTGAAGCTTTCTTT.